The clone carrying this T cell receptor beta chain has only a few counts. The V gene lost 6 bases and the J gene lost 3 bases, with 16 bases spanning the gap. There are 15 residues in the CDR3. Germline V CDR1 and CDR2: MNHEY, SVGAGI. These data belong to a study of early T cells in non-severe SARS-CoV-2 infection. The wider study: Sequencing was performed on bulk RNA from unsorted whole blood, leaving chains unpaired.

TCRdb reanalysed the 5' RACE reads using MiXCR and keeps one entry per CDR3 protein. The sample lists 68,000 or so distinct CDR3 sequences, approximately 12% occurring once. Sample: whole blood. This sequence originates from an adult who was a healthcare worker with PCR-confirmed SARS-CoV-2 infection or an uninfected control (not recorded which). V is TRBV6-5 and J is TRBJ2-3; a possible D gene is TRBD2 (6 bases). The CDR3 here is CASSPGGTRTDTQYF. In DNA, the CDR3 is TGTGCCAGCAGCCCAGGAGGGACCAGGACAGATACGCAGTATTTT.